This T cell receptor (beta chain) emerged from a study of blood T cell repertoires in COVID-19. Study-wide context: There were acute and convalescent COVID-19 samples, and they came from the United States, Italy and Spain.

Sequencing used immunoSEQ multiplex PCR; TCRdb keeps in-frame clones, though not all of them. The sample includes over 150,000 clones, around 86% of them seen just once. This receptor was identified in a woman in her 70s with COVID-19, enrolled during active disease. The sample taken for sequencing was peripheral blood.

This CDR3 reads CASFVSGSGELFF. The CDR3 nucleotides read TGTGCCAGTTTTGTTAGCGGGAGCGGGGAGCTGTTTTTT. V is TRBV19 and J is TRBJ2-2, with 9 bases matching TRBD2. The V gene end was trimmed by 8 bases and the J gene end by 7 bases; junction bases not matched to a gene: 5. The CDR3 sequence is 13 residues long. Germline values: CDR1 LNHDA, CDR2 SQIVND (reference sequence).